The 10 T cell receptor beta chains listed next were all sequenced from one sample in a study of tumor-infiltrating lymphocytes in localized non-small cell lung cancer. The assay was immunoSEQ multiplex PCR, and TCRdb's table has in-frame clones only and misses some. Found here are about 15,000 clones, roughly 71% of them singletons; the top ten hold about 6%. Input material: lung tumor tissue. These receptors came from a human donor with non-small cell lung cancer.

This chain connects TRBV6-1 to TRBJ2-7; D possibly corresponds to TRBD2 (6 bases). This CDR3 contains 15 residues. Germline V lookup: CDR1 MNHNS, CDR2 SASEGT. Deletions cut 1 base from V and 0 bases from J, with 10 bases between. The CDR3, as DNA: TGTGCCAGCAGTGAAGTAGCGGCGAGCTCCTACGAGCAGTACTTC. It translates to CASSEVAASSYEQYF.

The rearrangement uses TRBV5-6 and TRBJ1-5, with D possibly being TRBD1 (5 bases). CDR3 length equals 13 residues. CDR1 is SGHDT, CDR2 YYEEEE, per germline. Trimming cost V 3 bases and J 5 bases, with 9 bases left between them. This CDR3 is CASSWGPHQPQHF. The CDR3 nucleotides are TGTGCCAGCAGCTGGGGACCTCATCAGCCCCAGCATTTT.

CDR3 loop: CASSVASGVSYEQYF. The CDR3 DNA follows: TGTGCCAGCAGCGTAGCTAGCGGGGTCTCCTACGAGCAGTACTTC. The chain recombines TRBV9 with TRBJ2-7; 9 bases match TRBD2. Trimming took 0 bases from V and 0 from J; bases not matched to a gene: 1. The length of the CDR3 is 15 residues. Germline CDR1 is SGDLS and CDR2 is YYNGEE.

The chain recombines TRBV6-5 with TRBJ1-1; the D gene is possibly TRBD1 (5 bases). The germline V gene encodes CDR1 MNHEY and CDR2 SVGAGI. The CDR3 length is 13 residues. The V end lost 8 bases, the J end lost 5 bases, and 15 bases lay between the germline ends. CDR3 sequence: CASSYPGGTEAFF. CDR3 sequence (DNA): TGTGCCAGCTCCTACCCGGGGGGGACTGAAGCTTTCTTT.

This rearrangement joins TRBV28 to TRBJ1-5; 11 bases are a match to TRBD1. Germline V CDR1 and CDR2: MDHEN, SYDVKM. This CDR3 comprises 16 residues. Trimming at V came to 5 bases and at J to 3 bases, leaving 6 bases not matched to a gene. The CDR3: CASSPRDRGFNQPQHF. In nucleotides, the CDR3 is TGTGCCAGCAGTCCCCGGGACAGGGGGTTCAATCAGCCCCAGCATTTT.

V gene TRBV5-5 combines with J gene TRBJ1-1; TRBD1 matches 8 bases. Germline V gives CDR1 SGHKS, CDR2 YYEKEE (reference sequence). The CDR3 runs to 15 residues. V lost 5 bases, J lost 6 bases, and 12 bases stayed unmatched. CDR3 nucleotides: TGTGCCAGCAGTTTCCAGGGGGCGCCCAGCGCTGAAGCTTTCTTT. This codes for CASSFQGAPSAEAFF.

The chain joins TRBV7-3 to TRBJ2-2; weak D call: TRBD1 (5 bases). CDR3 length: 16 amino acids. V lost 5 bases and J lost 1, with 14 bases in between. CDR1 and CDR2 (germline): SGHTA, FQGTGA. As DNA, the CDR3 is TGTGCCAGCAGCCGCTTCGCCGGACAGAACACCGGGGAGCTGTTTTTT. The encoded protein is CASSRFAGQNTGELFF. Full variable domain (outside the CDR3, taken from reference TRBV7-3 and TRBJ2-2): GAGVSQTPSNKVTEKGKYVELRCDPISGHTALYWYRQSLGQGPEFLIYFQGTGAADDSGLPNDRFFAVRPEGSVSTLKIQRTERGDSAVYLCASSRFAGQNTGELFFGEGSRLTVL.

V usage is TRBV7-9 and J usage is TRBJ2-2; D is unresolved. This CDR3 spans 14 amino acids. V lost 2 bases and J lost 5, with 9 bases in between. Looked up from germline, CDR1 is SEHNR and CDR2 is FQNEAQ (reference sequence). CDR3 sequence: CASSLYQRTGELFF. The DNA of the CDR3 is TGTGCCAGCAGCTTATACCAGAGAACCGGGGAGCTGTTTTTT.

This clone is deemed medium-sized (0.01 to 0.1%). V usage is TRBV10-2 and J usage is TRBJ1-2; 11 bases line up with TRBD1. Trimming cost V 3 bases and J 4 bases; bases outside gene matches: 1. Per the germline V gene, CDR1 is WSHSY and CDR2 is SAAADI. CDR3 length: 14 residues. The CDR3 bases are TGCGCCAGCAGTGAAGGGACAGGGGGCTATGGCTACACCTTC. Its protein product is CASSEGTGGYGYTF.

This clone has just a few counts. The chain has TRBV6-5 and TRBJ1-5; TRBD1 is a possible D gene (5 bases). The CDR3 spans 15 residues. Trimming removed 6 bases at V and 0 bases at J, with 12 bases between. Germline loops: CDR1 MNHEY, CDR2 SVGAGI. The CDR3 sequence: CASRRQGDSNQPQHF. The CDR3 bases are TGTGCCAGCAGGAGGCAGGGAGATAGCAATCAGCCCCAGCATTTT.